The 11 T cell receptor beta chains below were found in one sample sequenced in a study of cytomegalovirus exposure and HLA in healthy donors. Both 60 Vbeta primers and 13 Jbeta primers went into the PCR. Method: immunoSEQ multiplex PCR; TCRdb's copy keeps in-frame clones and lacks some. The sample yields some 120,000 clones, about four fifths seen once. The sequencing input was PBMCs. These receptors all stem from a woman between 18 and 29 years old in good health and CMV-seropositive.

The chain carries TRBV7-2 and TRBJ2-7; D perhaps matches TRBD2 (5 bases). The CDR3 loop spans 17 amino acids. Looked up from germline, CDR1 is SGHTA and CDR2 is FQGNSA. Between the trimmed V and J ends, which lost 2 bases and 3 bases, there was a span of 20 bases. CDR3 DNA sequence: TGTGCCAGCAGCTTAACCCTGTTGTCACTAGTTCGCTACGAGCAGTACTTC. Protein sequence: CASSLTLLSLVRYEQYF.

This chain connects TRBV10-2 to TRBJ1-2; 7 bases match TRBD1. The ends lost 0 bases at V and 4 bases at J; junction bases unmatched: 8. The CDR3 is 16 amino acids. The germline V gene encodes CDR1 WSHSY and CDR2 SAAADI. In DNA, the CDR3 is TGCGCCAGCAGTGAGTCTTTGACAGGGTCCCTCTATGGCTACACCTTC. Encoded protein: CASSESLTGSLYGYTF.

This clone showed up just a few times. V and J are TRBV6-1 and TRBJ1-2; maybe TRBD1 (6 bases). Trimming removed 7 bases from V and 3 bases from J, with 15 bases in between. CDR3 length: 14 amino acids. Germline V gene sequence: CDR1 MNHNS, CDR2 SASEGT. Here the CDR3 reads CASKGHLWDYGYTF. DNA for the CDR3: TGTGCCAGCAAGGGACACCTCTGGGACTATGGCTACACCTTC.

The CDR3 here is CASSGGGRVSTEAFF. The CDR3 coding sequence is TGTGCAAGCTCAGGGGGCGGAAGGGTGAGCACTGAAGCTTTCTTT. The chain carries TRBV27 and TRBJ1-1, with 8 bases that match TRBD1. Germline V gene data show CDR1 as MNHEY and CDR2 as SMNVEV (reference sequence). The CDR3 loop spans 15 amino acids.

The chain employs TRBV5-1 and TRBJ1-5, with TRBD1 identical over 11 bases. The CDR3 is made up of 16 amino acids. The trim removed 4 bases at V and 5 bases at J, leaving 8 bases unmatched. Per germline, CDR1 SGHRS and CDR2 YFSETQ. The DNA for the CDR3 is TGCGCCAGCAGCCTTGGACAGGGGGCAGGCGATCAGCCCCAGCATTTT. Its translation is CASSLGQGAGDQPQHF. The full variable domain, with the rest looked up from reference TRBV5-1 and TRBJ1-5, is KAGVTQTPRYLIKTRGQQVTLSCSPISGHRSVSWYQQTPGQGLQFLFEYFSETQRNKGNFPGRFSGRQFSNSRSEMNVSTLELGDSALYLCASSLGQGAGDQPQHFGDGTRLSIL.

V gene TRBV4-2 combines with J gene TRBJ2-5, with 7 bases identical to TRBD2. V dropped 4 bases and J dropped 1; count of bases not matched to a gene: 12. Germline V gene sequence: CDR1 LGHNA, CDR2 YNFKEQ. This CDR3 region has 17 residues. CDR3 bases: TGTGCCAGCAGCCCCCTTGTGGGAGGGGTACGCCAAGAGACCCAGTACTTC. Translation: CASSPLVGGVRQETQYF.

The genes are TRBV28 and TRBJ2-7; 12 bases are shared with TRBD1. The trim removed 6 bases at V and 6 bases at J, leaving 9 bases unmatched. Germline lookup yields CDR1 MDHEN and CDR2 SYDVKM. The CDR3 is made up of 15 amino acids. Here the CDR3 DNA reads TGTGCCAGCAGCCAACCGGGACAGGGGGCGGGCGAGCAGTACTTC. The encoded protein is CASSQPGQGAGEQYF.

This clone was seen just once. The rearrangement links TRBV5-4 to TRBJ2-7, with 10 bases lining up with TRBD2. The germline V gene has CDR1 SGHNT and CDR2 YYREEE (reference sequence). Trimming removed 4 bases from V and 0 bases from J; junction bases left unmatched: 4. The CDR3 loop spans 15 amino acids. The chain's CDR3 is CASSPSSGSSYEQYF. CDR3 nucleotide sequence: TGTGCCAGCAGCCCGTCTAGCGGGAGCTCCTACGAGCAGTACTTC.

This chain uses TRBV5-6 with TRBJ1-2, with D possibly TRBD1 on 6 matching bases. Germline V gene data show CDR1 as SGHDT and CDR2 as YYEEEE. The CDR3 extends over 13 amino acids. V lost 2 bases, J lost 4 bases, and 9 bases lay in between. The CDR3 DNA reads as TGTGCCAGCAGCTTACAGGGCACCTATGGCTACACCTTC. It translates to CASSLQGTYGYTF.

The V gene is TRBV25-1, the J gene TRBJ1-1, with D hard to call. The germline V and J ends were trimmed by 0 bases and 1 base, with 6 bases remaining between them. Germline values: CDR1 MGHDK, CDR2 SYGVNS. The length of the CDR3 is 14 residues. CDR3 sequence reads: CASSEYGENTEAFF. CDR3 DNA: TGTGCCAGCAGTGAATACGGTGAGAACACTGAAGCTTTCTTT.

This chain links TRBV5-4 with TRBJ2-7; TRBD1 matches at 8 bases. Germline lookup yields CDR1 SGHNT and CDR2 YYREEE (reference sequence). The CDR3 contains 14 residues. The V gene end was trimmed by 2 bases and the J gene end by 7 bases; junction bases not matched to a gene: 8. Here the CDR3 reads CASSLDQGAREQYF. CDR3 sequence (DNA): TGTGCCAGCAGCTTAGATCAGGGGGCGCGTGAGCAGTACTTC.